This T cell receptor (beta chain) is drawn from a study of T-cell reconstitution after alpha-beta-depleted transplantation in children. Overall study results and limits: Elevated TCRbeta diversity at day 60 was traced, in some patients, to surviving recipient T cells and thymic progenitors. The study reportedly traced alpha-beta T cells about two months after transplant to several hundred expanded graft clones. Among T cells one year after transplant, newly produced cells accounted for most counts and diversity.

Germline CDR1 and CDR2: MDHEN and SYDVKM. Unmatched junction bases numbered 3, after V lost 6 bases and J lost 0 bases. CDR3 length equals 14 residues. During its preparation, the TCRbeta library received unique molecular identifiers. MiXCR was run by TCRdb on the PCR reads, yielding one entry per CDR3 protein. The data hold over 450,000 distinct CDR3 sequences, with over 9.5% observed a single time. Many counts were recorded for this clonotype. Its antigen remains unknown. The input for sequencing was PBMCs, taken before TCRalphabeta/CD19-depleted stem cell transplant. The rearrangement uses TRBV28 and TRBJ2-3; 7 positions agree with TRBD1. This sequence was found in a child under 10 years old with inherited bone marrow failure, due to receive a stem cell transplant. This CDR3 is CASSSGQSTDTQYF. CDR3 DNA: TGTGCCAGCAGCTCGGGACAGAGCACAGATACGCAGTATTTT.